Presented here are 22 T cell receptor beta chains from one specimen sequenced in a study of blood T cell repertoires in COVID-19. Here immunoSEQ multiplex PCR was the method, and the copy in TCRdb shows in-frame clones only, minus some. The sample yields about 140,000 clones, around 85% seen once. The sample taken for sequencing was peripheral blood. These receptors all come from a man aged 45-60 years with acute or convalescent COVID-19.

This clone has only one observation. The chain is built from TRBV5-1 and TRBJ1-1; TRBD1 is a possible D gene (5 bases). V was pared by 4 bases and J by 1 base, with 11 bases between. The CDR3 has 14 amino acids. The germline V gene has CDR1 SGHRS and CDR2 YFSETQ. The CDR3 DNA reads as TGCGCCAGCAGCCTCACCGACAGGAACACTGAAGCTTTCTTT. Protein: CASSLTDRNTEAFF.

The rearrangement links TRBV30 to TRBJ2-1, with D tentatively TRBD2 (7 bases). V dropped 3 bases and J dropped 6 bases, with 15 bases sitting between them. The CDR3 has 14 residues. The germline gives CDR1 GTSNPN, CDR2 SVGIG (reference sequence). The DNA for the CDR3 is TGTGCCTGGAGCGGCAAGGCGGGGGCCAATGAGCAGTTCTTC. Encoded protein: CAWSGKAGANEQFF.

The genes are TRBV11-3 and TRBJ2-1; D is unresolved. V was pared by 2 bases and J by 6 bases, with 8 bases between. This CDR3 has 13 amino acids. Germline CDR1 and CDR2: SGHNT and YENEEA. The CDR3, as DNA: TGTGCCAGCAGCTTATCCCATCCCAATGAGCAGTTCTTC. This codes for CASSLSHPNEQFF.

J is TRBJ1-1 and V is TRBV14; D call uncertain. The CDR3 is 13 residues long. Trimming pared 1 base from V and 4 bases from J, leaving 7 bases between. The germline V gene has CDR1 SGHDN and CDR2 FVKESK. CDR3 in amino acids: CASSQVVSTEAFF. The CDR3 nucleotides read TGTGCCAGCAGCCAAGTAGTTTCCACTGAAGCTTTCTTT.

CDR3 protein: CASSFRTSGGYNEQFF. CDR3 in DNA: TGTGCCAGCAGTTTCCGGACTAGCGGGGGTTACAATGAGCAGTTCTTC. The genes are TRBV6-5 and TRBJ2-1, with 13 bases fitting TRBD2. Germline V CDR1 and CDR2: MNHEY, SVGAGI. The V segment lost 4 bases and the J segment 4 bases; nucleotides outside the gene matches: 4. The CDR3 extends over 16 amino acids.

V and J are TRBV5-7 and TRBJ1-2; TRBD1 agrees at 7 bases. TRBV5-7 is treated as an ORF (open reading frame) with a function not yet certain. V trimming: 3 bases; J trimming: 7 bases; junction bases outside the gene matches: 9. CDR3 length: 14 amino acids. The CDR3 coding sequence is TGTGCCAGCAGCTCACCGGGACAGTTGATTGGCTACACCTTC. Translated, it gives CASSSPGQLIGYTF.

V is TRBV5-1 and J is TRBJ2-5; D perhaps matches TRBD2 (5 bases). Germline V lookup: CDR1 SGHRS, CDR2 YFSETQ. This CDR3 region has 15 residues. The ends were cut back, 4 bases at V and 3 bases at J, with 16 bases in the middle. The CDR3 is CASSPSYGLKETQYF. The CDR3 DNA reads as TGCGCCAGCAGCCCCTCTTACGGACTGAAAGAGACCCAGTACTTC.

V and J are TRBV10-3 and TRBJ2-5; possible D gene TRBD2, 7 bases. This CDR3 contains 13 residues. The germline V and J ends were trimmed by 7 bases and 4 bases, with 13 bases remaining between them. Germline CDR1 and CDR2: ENHRY and SYGVKD. CDR3 region: CAITARGGETQYF. The CDR3 coding sequence is TGTGCCATCACTGCAAGGGGGGGAGAGACCCAGTACTTC.

J is TRBJ2-3 and V is TRBV2; maybe TRBD2 (6 bases). Trimming cost V 1 base and J 5 bases, with 10 bases left between them. The germline CDR1 and CDR2 sequences are SNHLY and FYNNEI. The CDR3 runs to 14 residues. CDR3 residues: CASSEGQGGDTQYF. DNA of the CDR3: TGTGCCAGCAGTGAAGGTCAGGGAGGAGATACGCAGTATTTT.

V is TRBV6-5 and J is TRBJ2-3; 7 nucleotides line up with TRBD2. V shed 6 bases and J 3 bases; nucleotides not matched to a gene: 6. The CDR3 covers 14 residues. CDR1 and CDR2 from the germline V gene are MNHEY and SVGAGI. The CDR3 region has the DNA TGTGCCAGCAGGGCGGGGGTCCCTACAGATACGCAGTATTTT. Translation: CASRAGVPTDTQYF.

The gene calls are TRBV3-1 (or the pseudogene TRBV3-2) and TRBJ1-2; 8 positions agree with TRBD1. This CDR3 is built from 14 residues. The germline CDR1 and CDR2 sequences are LGHDT and YNNKEL (reference sequence). Trimming removed 4 bases from V and 6 bases from J; junction bases left unmatched: 7. CDR3 in amino acids: CASSRRTGNDGYTF. CDR3 nucleotides: TGTGCCAGCAGCCGACGGACAGGGAACGATGGCTACACCTTC.

The V call is TRBV10-3, the J call TRBJ1-2; 9 positions match TRBD1. Germline CDR1 reads ENHRY; CDR2 reads SYGVKD. The V gene end was trimmed by 4 bases and the J gene end by 7 bases; junction bases not matched to a gene: 10. The CDR3 has 15 residues. CDR3 DNA: TGTGCCATCAGTGTTTCCGGGACAGGGCTTTCTGGCTACACCTTC. Protein sequence: CAISVSGTGLSGYTF.

The chain carries TRBV7-9 and TRBJ2-7, with a possible D match to TRBD2 (5 bases). The CDR3 spans 11 residues. Looked up from germline, CDR1 is SEHNR and CDR2 is FQNEAQ (reference sequence). V lost 5 bases, J lost 7 bases, and 9 bases lay in between. DNA for the CDR3: TGTGCCAGCAGCCCCCGGGGTGAGCAGTACTTC. It encodes CASSPRGEQYF.

V usage is TRBV7-9 and J usage is TRBJ1-1, with D possibly TRBD1 on 6 matching bases. Germline CDR1 reads SEHNR; CDR2 reads FQNEAQ (reference sequence). The V and J ends lost 1 base and 6 bases respectively, with 12 bases between them. The CDR3 contains 14 residues. This CDR3 reads CASSLGDYRAEAFF. The CDR3 bases are TGTGCCAGCAGCTTAGGGGATTACAGGGCTGAAGCTTTCTTT.

This clone turned up a few times. The chain is built from TRBV10-1 and TRBJ2-2; unclear D gene. Trimming shortened V by 6 bases and J by 5 bases, and 7 bases separated the two germline ends. CDR1 is WNHNN and CDR2 is SYGVQD in the germline V gene (reference sequence). The CDR3 extends over 12 amino acids. The CDR3 DNA reads as TGCGCCAGCAGCTTTAATACCGGGGAGCTGTTTTTT. Its translation is CASSFNTGELFF.

The chain's CDR3 is CATSDFGLAGGGETQYF. CDR3 nucleotide sequence: TGTGCCACCAGTGATTTCGGACTAGCGGGAGGGGGAGAGACCCAGTACTTC. V gene TRBV24-1 combines with J gene TRBJ2-5, with 15 positions matching TRBD2. The germline V gene encodes CDR1 KGHDR and CDR2 SFDVKD. This CDR3 region has 17 residues. V lost 1 base, J lost 4 bases, and 3 bases stayed unmatched.

As DNA, the CDR3 is TGTGCCAGCACCCCCCGGGACAGGGTTAATTCACCCCTCCACTTT. As protein: CASTPRDRVNSPLHF. The V and J genes are TRBV28 and TRBJ1-6; 9 nucleotides line up with TRBD1. The CDR3 totals 15 residues. J was trimmed by 6 bases and V by 7 bases; bases with no gene match: 7. Germline lookup yields CDR1 MDHEN and CDR2 SYDVKM.

This clone was seen a single time. This chain joins TRBV5-1 and TRBJ2-2; D remains unclear. Germline V gene sequence: CDR1 SGHRS, CDR2 YFSETQ. The V end was cut by 3 bases, the J end by 4 bases, with 10 bases between. CDR3 size: 14 residues. The CDR3, as DNA: TGCGCCAGCAGCTCCCGAGACTTCACCGGGGAGCTGTTTTTT. Residues: CASSSRDFTGELFF.

The V and J genes are TRBV7-3 and TRBJ2-1; 7 nucleotides align to TRBD2. V lost 5 bases to trimming and J lost 7 bases; unmatched junction nucleotides: 17. Per the germline V gene, CDR1 is SGHTA and CDR2 is FQGTGA. This CDR3 region has 17 residues. CDR3 DNA sequence: TGTGCCAGCAGCCCATTCCCGTTGACGGGAGGAAGGAATGAGCAGTTCTTC. It yields the protein CASSPFPLTGGRNEQFF.

This chain joins TRBV7-9 and TRBJ1-5; D is undetermined. Germline values: CDR1 SEHNR, CDR2 FQNEAQ (reference sequence). The CDR3 consists of 14 residues. V lost 4 bases and J 0 bases, leaving 7 bases between the germline ends. CDR3 region: CASSYSDSNQPQHF. The CDR3 coding sequence is TGTGCCAGCAGCTACAGTGATAGCAATCAGCCCCAGCATTTT.

The gene calls are TRBV28 and TRBJ2-4, with D perhaps matching TRBD1 (5 bases). This CDR3 contains 16 residues. Germline CDR1 MDHEN, CDR2 SYDVKM. V gave up 0 bases and J gave up 0 bases, with 9 bases separating them. The DNA for the CDR3 is TGTGCCAGCAGTTTATGGGCAGGGTTAGCCAAAAACATTCAGTACTTC. It is translated as CASSLWAGLAKNIQYF.

The chain couples TRBV7-6 to TRBJ2-7; 7 nucleotides match TRBD1. From germline, CDR1 is SGHVS and CDR2 FNYEAQ. This CDR3 region has 15 residues. After removal of 5 bases from V and 2 bases from J, the junction contained 9 bases not matched to a gene. The CDR3 nucleotides read TGTGCCAGCAGCATAGGACAGGCCTTTCCCTACGAGCAGTACTTC. This sequence encodes CASSIGQAFPYEQYF.